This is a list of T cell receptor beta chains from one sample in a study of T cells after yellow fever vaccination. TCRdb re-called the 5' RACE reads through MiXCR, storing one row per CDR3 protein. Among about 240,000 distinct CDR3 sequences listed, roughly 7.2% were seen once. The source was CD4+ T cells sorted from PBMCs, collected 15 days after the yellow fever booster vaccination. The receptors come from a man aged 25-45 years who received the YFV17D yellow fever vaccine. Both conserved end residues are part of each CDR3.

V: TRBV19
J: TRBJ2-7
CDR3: CASSDRDIGLEQYF

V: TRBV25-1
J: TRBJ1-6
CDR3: CASSEIGQGWDSPLHF

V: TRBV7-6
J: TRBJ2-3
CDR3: CASSANLRDTQYF

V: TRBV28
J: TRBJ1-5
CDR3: CASSLTGQYIHQPQHF

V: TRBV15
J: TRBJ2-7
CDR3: CATSRGQGPSYEQYF

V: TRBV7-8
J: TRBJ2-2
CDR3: CASGPAGELFF

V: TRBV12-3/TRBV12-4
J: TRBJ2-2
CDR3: CASGSGRRGTGELFF

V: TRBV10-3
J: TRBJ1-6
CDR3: CAISGADFSPLHF

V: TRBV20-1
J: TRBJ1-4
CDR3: CSARAPGTANEKLFF

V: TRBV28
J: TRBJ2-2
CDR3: CASSFYGQGSGGELFF

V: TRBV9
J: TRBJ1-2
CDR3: CASSVAARRGYTF

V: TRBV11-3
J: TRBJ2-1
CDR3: CASSLGDKRQFF

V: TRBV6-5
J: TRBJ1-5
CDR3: CASSYSCQTNQPQHF

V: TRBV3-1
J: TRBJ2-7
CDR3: CASSWGLARPYEQYF

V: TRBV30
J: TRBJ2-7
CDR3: CAWSRDRSYEQYF

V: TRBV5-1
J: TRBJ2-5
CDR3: CASAGGAQETQYF

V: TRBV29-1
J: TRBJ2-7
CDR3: CSVTSGGPYEQYF

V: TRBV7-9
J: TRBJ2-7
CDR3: CASSLGLGPSNSEQYF

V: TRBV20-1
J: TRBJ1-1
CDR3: CSASSHSEAFF

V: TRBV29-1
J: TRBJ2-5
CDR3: CSVDESGHRQETQYF

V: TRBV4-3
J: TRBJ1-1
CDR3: CASSLRQGPEAFF

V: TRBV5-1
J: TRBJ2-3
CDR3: CASSLERGGTDTQYF

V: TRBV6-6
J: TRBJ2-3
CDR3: CASGLAGTDTQYF

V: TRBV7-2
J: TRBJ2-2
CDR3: CASTLLGPDTGELFF

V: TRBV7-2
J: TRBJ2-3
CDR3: CASSLGVFTDTQYF

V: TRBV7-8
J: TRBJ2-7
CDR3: CASSHRGRGSYEQYF

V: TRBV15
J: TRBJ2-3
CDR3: CATSRGAGRKGDTQYF

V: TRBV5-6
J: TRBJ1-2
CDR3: CASSLDRGQYGYTF

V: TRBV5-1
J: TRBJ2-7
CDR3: CASSLESSGINEQYF

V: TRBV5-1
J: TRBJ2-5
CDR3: CASSLGLIQETQYF

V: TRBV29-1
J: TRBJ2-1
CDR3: CSVRLNNEQFF

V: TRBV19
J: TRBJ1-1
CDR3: CASNRNTEAFF

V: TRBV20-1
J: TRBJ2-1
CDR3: CSARGVESYNEQFF

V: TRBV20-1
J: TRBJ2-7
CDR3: CSALYRGGSEQYF

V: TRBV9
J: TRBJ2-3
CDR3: CASSLQTYTDTQYF

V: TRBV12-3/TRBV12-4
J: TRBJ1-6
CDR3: CASSDNRESPLHF

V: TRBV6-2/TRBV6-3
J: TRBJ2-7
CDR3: CASRASGTYEQYF

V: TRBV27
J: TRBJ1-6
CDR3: CASSLLGPDSPLHF